The entry that follows covers one T cell receptor (beta chain) sequence. Deletions cut 2 bases from V and 6 bases from J, with 15 bases between. The germline gives CDR1 ENHRY, CDR2 SYGVKD. CDR3 length equals 15 residues. These data belong to a study of blood T cell repertoires in COVID-19. As for the study in general: Samples representing acute and convalescent COVID-19 were sourced from the United States, Italy and Spain. Sources were T cells, B-cell-depleted T cells, or PBMCs; the material itself was cDNA or gDNA.

Original processing notes: Amplifying reference gene primers gave estimates of nucleated cell counts. The repertoire was sequenced with immunoSEQ multiplex PCR; TCRdb's copy has only in-frame clones and lacks some. That table supplies the V and J calls and clone size; D and trimming were determined from the DNA. The sample yields 75,000 or so clones, roughly 87% seen once. The TCR sequence derives from a woman over 75 with active or convalescent COVID-19. The sequencing input was peripheral blood. V gene TRBV10-3 combines with J gene TRBJ2-3, with D perhaps matching TRBD2 (7 bases). In DNA form, the CDR3 reads TGTGCCATCAGTGAGACGGGGGGCGCGGGTGATACGCAGTATTTT. It translates to CAISETGGAGDTQYF.